The 17 T cell receptor beta chains presented below share a single source sample, sequenced in a study of blood T cell repertoires in COVID-19. The data were produced by immunoSEQ multiplex PCR, yet TCRdb's version contains in-frame clones alone and is incomplete. The table records under 300,000 clones, more than 65% of them present only once. Sequenced: peripheral blood. These receptors originate from a woman in her forties with active or convalescent COVID-19.

In regard to this clone: The same CDR3 can be traced to other DNA sequences in this sample. CDR3 protein: CASSPWTSGGYNEQFF. The CDR3, as DNA: TGTGCCAGCAGCCCCTGGACTAGCGGGGGATACAATGAGCAGTTCTTC. The chain carries TRBV3-1 (or the pseudogene TRBV3-2) and TRBJ2-1, with 13 bases identical to TRBD2. The germline gives CDR1 LGHDT, CDR2 YNNKEL (reference sequence). CDR3 size: 16 residues. After removal of 4 bases from V and 4 bases from J, the junction contained 4 bases not matched to a gene.

The chain couples TRBV30 to TRBJ1-3; weak D call: TRBD1 (5 bases). This CDR3 contains 14 residues. The germline V gene encodes CDR1 GTSNPN and CDR2 SVGIG (reference sequence). The ends were cut back, 0 bases at V and 4 bases at J, with 10 bases in the middle. The CDR3, as DNA: TGTGCCTGGAGTGTTTCCAGGGTGGGAAACACCATATATTTT. It encodes CAWSVSRVGNTIYF.

The rearrangement joins TRBV7-6 to TRBJ2-6, with 8 bases aligning to TRBD1. The germline gives CDR1 SGHVS, CDR2 FNYEAQ. V gave up 1 base and J gave up 1 base; unmatched junction bases: 3. The CDR3 spans 17 residues. This chain's CDR3 is CASSLDRGRSGANVLTF. The CDR3 nucleotides read TGTGCCAGCAGCTTAGACAGGGGGAGGTCTGGGGCCAACGTCCTGACTTTC.

The chain couples TRBV4-2 to TRBJ1-1, with D tentatively TRBD1 (6 bases). The V end was cut by 1 base, the J end by 3 bases, with 9 bases between. The CDR3 runs to 14 residues. Germline values: CDR1 LGHNA, CDR2 YNFKEQ. CDR3 protein: CASSQGGGHTEAFF. CDR3 in DNA: TGTGCCAGCAGCCAAGGAGGGGGTCACACTGAAGCTTTCTTT.

This clone appeared a few times. The V gene is TRBV11-2, the J gene TRBJ2-3; 11 positions agree with TRBD2. Germline trimming cut 6 bases from V and 6 bases from J; bases unmatched to any gene: 14. Germline values: CDR1 SGHAT, CDR2 FQNNGV. The CDR3 is made up of 17 amino acids. The chain's CDR3 is CASSYTGLAVTRDTQYF. The DNA for the CDR3 is TGTGCCAGCAGTTACACGGGACTAGCGGTGACTCGGGATACGCAGTATTTT. Drawing the rest from reference TRBV11-2 and TRBJ2-3, the complete variable domain is EAGVAQSPRYKIIEKRQSVAFWCNPISGHATLYWYQQILGQGPKLLIQFQNNGVVDDSQLPKDRFSAERLKGVDSTLKIQPAKLEDSAVYLCASSYTGLAVTRDTQYFGPGTRLTVL.

This rearrangement joins TRBV2 to TRBJ1-1, with D hard to call. The length of the CDR3 is 12 residues. CDR1 and CDR2 from the germline V gene are SNHLY and FYNNEI. Trimming cost V 7 bases and J 5 bases, with 11 bases left between them. The CDR3 DNA sequence: TGTGCCAGCACCTGGGGAGGTACTGAAGCTTTCTTT. It specifies CASTWGGTEAFF. Complete variable domain (other parts from reference TRBV2 and TRBJ1-1): EPEVTQTPSHQVTQMGQEVILRCVPISNHLYFYWYRQILGQKVEFLVSFYNNEISEKSEIFDDQFSVERPDGSNFTLKIRSTKLEDSAMYFCASTWGGTEAFFGQGTRLTVV.

This chain joins TRBV18 and TRBJ1-3; perhaps TRBD1 as D (6 bases). This CDR3 has 15 amino acids. From germline, CDR1 is KGHSH and CDR2 LQKENI. V was pared by 4 bases and J by 0 bases, with 10 bases between. The DNA for the CDR3 is TGTGCCAGCTCACTTGGACAGAGCTCTGGAAACACCATATATTTT. Translation gives CASSLGQSSGNTIYF.

V usage is TRBV5-1 and J usage is TRBJ1-4, with 9 nucleotides matching TRBD1. The ends lost 4 bases at V and 8 bases at J; junction bases unmatched: 9. The length of the CDR3 is 15 residues. Per the germline V gene, CDR1 is SGHRS and CDR2 is YFSETQ. The DNA of the CDR3 is TGCGCCAGCAGCCCCCCGACAGGGGGAAGCGAAAAACTGTTTTTT. This sequence encodes CASSPPTGGSEKLFF.

This clone was counted a few times. This chain connects TRBV5-4 to TRBJ1-6; D uncertain. Trimming pared 5 bases from V and 7 bases from J, leaving 16 bases between. Germline CDR1 SGHNT, CDR2 YYREEE (reference sequence). CDR3 length: 15 residues. The CDR3 sequence: CASSKDSFRNSPLHF. In DNA, the CDR3 is TGTGCCAGCAGTAAAGACTCCTTCCGGAATTCACCCCTCCACTTT.

J is TRBJ2-7 and V is TRBV28; 12 bases line up with TRBD1. The CDR3 contains 15 residues. The V gene end was trimmed by 3 bases and the J gene end by 5 bases; junction bases not matched to a gene: 5. Per the germline V gene, CDR1 is MDHEN and CDR2 is SYDVKM. In DNA form, the CDR3 reads TGTGCCAGCAGTTTTGGGGACAGGGGGCTCGACGAGCAGTACTTC. The encoded protein is CASSFGDRGLDEQYF.

The J gene is TRBJ2-1, the V gene TRBV5-1, with 7 bases fitting TRBD2. V gave up 1 base and J gave up 9 bases; unmatched junction bases: 10. The CDR3 consists of 15 residues. Germline V gene data show CDR1 as SGHRS and CDR2 as YFSETQ. Written as DNA, the CDR3 is TGCGCCAGCAGCTTGCAGTTTGGCGGGGGAACTGAGCAGTTCTTC. Its translation: CASSLQFGGGTEQFF.

The chain employs TRBV4-2 and TRBJ1-6; D remains ambiguous. Trimming shortened V by 0 bases and J by 3 bases, and 15 bases separated the two germline ends. This CDR3 is 18 amino acids long. The germline CDR1 and CDR2 sequences are LGHNA and YNFKEQ. The CDR3 nucleotides are TGTGCCAGCAGCCAAGAGTGGAGGGATGCGGGCTATAATTCACCCCTCCACTTT. Translated: CASSQEWRDAGYNSPLHF.

This chain joins TRBV6-5 and TRBJ2-2, with a possible D match to TRBD2 (6 bases). The V gene lost 4 bases and the J gene lost 3 bases, with 12 bases spanning the gap. Germline loops: CDR1 MNHEY, CDR2 SVGAGI. This CDR3 spans 15 amino acids. CDR3 DNA sequence: TGTGCCAGCAGTTTCAGTAGCGGATACACCGGGGAGCTGTTTTTT. It is translated as CASSFSSGYTGELFF.

This chain uses TRBV11-2 with TRBJ2-3; 8 bases map to TRBD2. Germline V lookup: CDR1 SGHAT, CDR2 FQNNGV. The V segment lost 1 base and the J segment 2 bases; nucleotides outside the gene matches: 8. The length of the CDR3 is 17 residues. The CDR3 is CASSLGASAGDTDTQYF. The CDR3 DNA is TGTGCCAGCAGCTTAGGGGCTTCAGCGGGGGACACAGATACGCAGTATTTT.

The V and J genes are TRBV11-3 and TRBJ2-1; perhaps TRBD1 as D (6 bases). CDR3 size: 15 residues. Germline CDR1 and CDR2: SGHNT and YENEEA. V was shortened by 1 base and J by 6 bases, with 13 bases between the two germline ends. CDR3 sequence (DNA): TGTGCCAGCAGCTTAGGTGGGCAGGGGTTCAATGAGCAGTTCTTC. This sequence encodes CASSLGGQGFNEQFF.

The CDR3 DNA reads TGTGCCAGCAGCTTGAGGGGACAGGAGAACACTGAAGCTTTCTTT. It codes for CASSLRGQENTEAFF. The chain employs TRBV5-5 and TRBJ1-1; 8 bases agree with TRBD1. The CDR3 has 15 amino acids. V gave up 1 base and J gave up 1 base; unmatched junction bases: 3. The V gene's germline CDR1 is SGHKS and CDR2 YYEKEE (reference sequence). The variable domain in full, completed from reference TRBV5-5 and TRBJ1-1, reads DAGVTQSPTHLIKTRGQQVTLRCSPISGHKSVSWYQQVLGQGPQFIFQYYEKEERGRGNFPDRFSARQFPNYSSELNVNALLLGDSALYLCASSLRGQENTEAFFGQGTRLTVV.

The chain is built from TRBV7-3 and TRBJ1-3; 10 bases map to TRBD1. The CDR3 totals 17 residues. CDR1 is SGHTA and CDR2 is FQGTGA in the germline V gene. Trimming cost V 2 bases and J 0 bases; bases outside gene matches: 4. In nucleotides, the CDR3 is TGTGCCAGCAGCTTATTGGGACAGGGGATCTCTGGAAACACCATATATTTT. Protein: CASSLLGQGISGNTIYF.